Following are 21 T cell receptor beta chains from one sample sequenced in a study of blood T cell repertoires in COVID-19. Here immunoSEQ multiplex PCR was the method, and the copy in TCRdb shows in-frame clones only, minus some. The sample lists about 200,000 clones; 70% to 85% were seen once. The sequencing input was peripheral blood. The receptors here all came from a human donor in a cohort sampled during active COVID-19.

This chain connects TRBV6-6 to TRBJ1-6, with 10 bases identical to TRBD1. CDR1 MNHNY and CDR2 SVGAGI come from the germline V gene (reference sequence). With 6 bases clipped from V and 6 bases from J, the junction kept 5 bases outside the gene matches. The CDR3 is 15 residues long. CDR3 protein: CASRPGQGINSPLHF. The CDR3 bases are TGTGCCAGCAGGCCGGGACAGGGGATTAATTCACCCCTCCACTTT.

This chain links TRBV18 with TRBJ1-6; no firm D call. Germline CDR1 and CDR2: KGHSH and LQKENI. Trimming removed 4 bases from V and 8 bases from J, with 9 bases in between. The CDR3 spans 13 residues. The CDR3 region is CASSRGWDSPLHF. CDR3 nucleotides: TGTGCCAGCTCACGAGGGTGGGATTCACCCCTCCACTTT.

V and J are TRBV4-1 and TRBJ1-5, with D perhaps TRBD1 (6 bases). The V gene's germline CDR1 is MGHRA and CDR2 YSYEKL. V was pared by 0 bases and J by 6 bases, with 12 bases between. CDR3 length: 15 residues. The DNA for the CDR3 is TGCGCCAGCAGCCAAGACCCCAGGGGTAGTCAGCCCCAGCATTTT. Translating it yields CASSQDPRGSQPQHF.

This chain's CDR3 is CASRYIRGRTGELFF. The CDR3 coding sequence is TGTGCCAGCAGGTACATCAGGGGGCGGACCGGGGAGCTGTTTTTT. This sequence joins TRBV2 and TRBJ2-2; 8 bases are a match to TRBD1. The CDR3 has 15 residues. Looked up from germline, CDR1 is SNHLY and CDR2 is FYNNEI. The trim removed 6 bases at V and 5 bases at J, leaving 8 bases unmatched.

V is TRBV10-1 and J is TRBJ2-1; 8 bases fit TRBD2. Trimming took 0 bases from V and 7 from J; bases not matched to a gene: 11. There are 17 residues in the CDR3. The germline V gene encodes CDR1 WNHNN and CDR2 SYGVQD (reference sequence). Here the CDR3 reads CASSESGGVAGSNEQFF. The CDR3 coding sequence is TGCGCCAGCAGTGAGTCGGGGGGAGTAGCGGGAAGTAATGAGCAGTTCTTC.

CDR3 region: CASSLDREGQEKLFF. CDR3 in DNA: TGCGCCAGCAGCTTGGACAGGGAGGGTCAGGAAAAACTGTTTTTT. This chain uses TRBV5-1 with TRBJ1-4, with D maybe TRBD1 (6 bases). This CDR3 is built from 15 residues. Deletions cut 0 bases from V and 8 bases from J, with 14 bases between. Germline values: CDR1 SGHRS, CDR2 YFSETQ.

CDR3 amino acids: CASIPLGVQGEQFF. For the CDR3, the DNA is TGTGCCAGCATTCCTTTAGGGGTACAGGGGGAGCAGTTCTTC. The chain employs TRBV2 and TRBJ2-1; TRBD1 matches at 7 bases. Germline CDR1 and CDR2: SNHLY and FYNNEI. CDR3 length: 14 amino acids. The V segment lost 7 bases and the J segment 10 bases; nucleotides outside the gene matches: 13. Drawing the rest from reference TRBV2 and TRBJ2-1, the complete variable domain is EPEVTQTPSHQVTQMGQEVILRCVPISNHLYFYWYRQILGQKVEFLVSFYNNEISEKSEIFDDQFSVERPDGSNFTLKIRSTKLEDSAMYFCASIPLGVQGEQFFGPGTRLTVL.

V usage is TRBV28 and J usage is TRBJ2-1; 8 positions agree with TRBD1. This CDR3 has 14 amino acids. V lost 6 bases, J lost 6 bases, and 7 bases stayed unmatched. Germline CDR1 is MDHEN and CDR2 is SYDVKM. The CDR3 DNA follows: TGTGCCAGCAGGCTCACAGGGGGTCTCAATGAGCAGTTCTTC. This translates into CASRLTGGLNEQFF.

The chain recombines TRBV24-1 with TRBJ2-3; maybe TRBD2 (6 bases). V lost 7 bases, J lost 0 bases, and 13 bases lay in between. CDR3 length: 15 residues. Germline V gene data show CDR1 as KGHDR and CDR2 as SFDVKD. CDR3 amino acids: CATSVGGLSTDTQYF. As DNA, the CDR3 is TGTGCCACCAGCGTGGGGGGATTGAGCACAGATACGCAGTATTTT.

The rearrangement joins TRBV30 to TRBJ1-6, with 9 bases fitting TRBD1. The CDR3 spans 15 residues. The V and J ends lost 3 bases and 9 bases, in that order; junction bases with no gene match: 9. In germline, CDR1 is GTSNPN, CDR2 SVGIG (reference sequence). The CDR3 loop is CAWSLEQGARSPLHF. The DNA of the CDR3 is TGTGCCTGGAGCCTCGAACAGGGGGCGCGTTCACCCCTCCACTTT.

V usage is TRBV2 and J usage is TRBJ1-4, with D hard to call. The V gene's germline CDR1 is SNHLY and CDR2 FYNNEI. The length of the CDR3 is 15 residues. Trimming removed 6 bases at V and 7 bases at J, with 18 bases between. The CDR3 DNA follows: TGTGCCAGCAGGACCGAGGCAACTTTGGGTGAAAAACTGTTTTTT. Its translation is CASRTEATLGEKLFF. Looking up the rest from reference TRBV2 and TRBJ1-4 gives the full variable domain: EPEVTQTPSHQVTQMGQEVILRCVPISNHLYFYWYRQILGQKVEFLVSFYNNEISEKSEIFDDQFSVERPDGSNFTLKIRSTKLEDSAMYFCASRTEATLGEKLFFGSGTQLSVL.

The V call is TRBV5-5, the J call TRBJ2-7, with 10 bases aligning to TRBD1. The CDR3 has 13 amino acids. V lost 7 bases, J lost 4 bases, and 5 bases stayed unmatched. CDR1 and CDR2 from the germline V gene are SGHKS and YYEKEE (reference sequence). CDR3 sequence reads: CASVRDRGYEQYF. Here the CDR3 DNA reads TGTGCCAGCGTCCGGGACAGGGGATACGAGCAGTACTTC. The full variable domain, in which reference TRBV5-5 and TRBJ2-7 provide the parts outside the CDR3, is DAGVTQSPTHLIKTRGQQVTLRCSPISGHKSVSWYQQVLGQGPQFIFQYYEKEERGRGNFPDRFSARQFPNYSSELNVNALLLGDSALYLCASVRDRGYEQYFGPGTRLTVT.

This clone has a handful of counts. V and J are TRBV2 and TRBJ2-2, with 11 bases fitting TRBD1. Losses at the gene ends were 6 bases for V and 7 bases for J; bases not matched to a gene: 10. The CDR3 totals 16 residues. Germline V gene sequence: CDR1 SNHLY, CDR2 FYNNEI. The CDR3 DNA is TGTGCCAGCAGGATACCTGGACAGGGGGCAAGCGGGGAGCTGTTTTTT. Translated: CASRIPGQGASGELFF.

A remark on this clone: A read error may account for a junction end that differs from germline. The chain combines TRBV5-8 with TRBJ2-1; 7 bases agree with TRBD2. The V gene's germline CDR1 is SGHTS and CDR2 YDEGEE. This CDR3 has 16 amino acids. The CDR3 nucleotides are TGTGCCAGCAGCTCCGGGATCCGCGGGAGCTACGATGAGCAGTTCTTC. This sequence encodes CASSSGIRGSYDEQFF.

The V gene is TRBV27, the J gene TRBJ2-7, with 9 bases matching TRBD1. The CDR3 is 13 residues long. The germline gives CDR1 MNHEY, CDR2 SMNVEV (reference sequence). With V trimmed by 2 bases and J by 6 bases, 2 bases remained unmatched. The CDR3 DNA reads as TGTGCCAGCAGTTTAGGGGACAGGGCCGAGCAGTACTTC. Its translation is CASSLGDRAEQYF.

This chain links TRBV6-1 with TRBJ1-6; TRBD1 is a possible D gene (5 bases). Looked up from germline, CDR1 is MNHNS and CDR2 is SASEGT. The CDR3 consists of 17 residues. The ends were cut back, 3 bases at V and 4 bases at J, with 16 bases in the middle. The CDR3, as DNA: TGTGCCAGCAGTGAGGGACTCATGAGGGTTTATAATTCACCCCTCCACTTT. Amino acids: CASSEGLMRVYNSPLHF.

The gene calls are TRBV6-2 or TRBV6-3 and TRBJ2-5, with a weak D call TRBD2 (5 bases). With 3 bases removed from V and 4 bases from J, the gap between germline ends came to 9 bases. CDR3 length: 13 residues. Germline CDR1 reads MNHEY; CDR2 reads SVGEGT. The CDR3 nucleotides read TGTGCCAGCAGTTATAGGGAGCCAGAGACCCAGTACTTC. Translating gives CASSYREPETQYF.

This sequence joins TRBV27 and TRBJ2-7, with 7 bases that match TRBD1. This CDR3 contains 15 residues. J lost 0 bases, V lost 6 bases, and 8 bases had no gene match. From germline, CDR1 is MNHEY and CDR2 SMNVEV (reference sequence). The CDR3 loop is CASSLMTGSSYEQYF. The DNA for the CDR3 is TGTGCCAGCAGCCTTATGACAGGGAGCTCCTACGAGCAGTACTTC.

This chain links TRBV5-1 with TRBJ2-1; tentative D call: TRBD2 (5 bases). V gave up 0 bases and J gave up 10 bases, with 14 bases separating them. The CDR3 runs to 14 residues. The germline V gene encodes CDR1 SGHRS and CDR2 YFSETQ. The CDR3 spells CASSLAGVLWEQFF. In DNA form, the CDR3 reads TGCGCCAGCAGCTTGGCCGGGGTCCTCTGGGAGCAGTTCTTC.

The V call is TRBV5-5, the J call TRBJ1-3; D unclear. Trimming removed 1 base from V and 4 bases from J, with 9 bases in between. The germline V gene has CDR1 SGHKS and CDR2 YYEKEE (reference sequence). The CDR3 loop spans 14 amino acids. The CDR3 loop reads CASSLLGGGNTIYF. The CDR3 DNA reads TGTGCCAGCAGCTTGCTAGGAGGGGGAAACACCATATATTTT.

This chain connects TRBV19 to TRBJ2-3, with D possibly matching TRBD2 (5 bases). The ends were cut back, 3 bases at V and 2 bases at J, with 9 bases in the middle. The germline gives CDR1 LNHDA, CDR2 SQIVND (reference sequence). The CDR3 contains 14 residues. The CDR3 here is CASSIGIPTDTQYF. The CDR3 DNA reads TGTGCCAGTAGTATCGGGATCCCCACAGATACGCAGTATTTT. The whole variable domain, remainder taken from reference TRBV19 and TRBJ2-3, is DGGITQSPKYLFRKEGQNVTLSCEQNLNHDAMYWYRQDPGQGLRLIYYSQIVNDFQKGDIAEGYSVSREKKESFPLTVTSAQKNPTAFYLCASSIGIPTDTQYFGPGTRLTVL.